Below are 10 T cell receptor beta chains sequenced from a single sample in a study of T cell responses to AZD1222 COVID-19 vaccine (dated by TCRdb to about 2021). To prepare the library, the immunoSEQ multiplex PCR assay was applied. The immuneACCESS repertoire file appears here via TCRdb, limited to in-frame rearrangements. These files lack a portion of the clones; in checked studies, under half of the deficit traces to unresolved V genes, and the cause of the others is not known. This sample lists about 100,000 clones; 84% were detected once. The ten largest clones represent about 17% of the sample. Taken with the paper, the label for time point translates to: baseline before first vaccination. Sequencing used peripheral blood, obtained on day 0 of AZD1222 vaccination. The origin of the receptors is an adult in good health.

The chain employs TRBV19 and TRBJ2-3; TRBD2 is a possible D gene (5 bases). Between the trimmed V and J ends, which lost 10 bases and 6 bases, there was a span of 23 bases. CDR3 length: 15 residues. The germline CDR1 and CDR2 sequences are LNHDA and SQIVND (reference sequence). The CDR3 DNA follows: TGTGCCACCACCGGAGGAGCGGTTAAACCCGATACGCAGTATTTT. Translating gives CATTGGAVKPDTQYF.

This chain joins TRBV28 and TRBJ1-3; no definite D call. The V gene lost 2 bases and the J gene lost 2 bases, with 13 bases spanning the gap. The V gene's germline CDR1 is MDHEN and CDR2 SYDVKM. This CDR3 spans 16 amino acids. CDR3 DNA: TGTGCCAGCAGTTTACCAACACAACCTCCTGGAAACACCATATATTTT. Translated: CASSLPTQPPGNTIYF. The complete variable domain, with remaining parts taken from reference TRBV28 and TRBJ1-3, reads DVKVTQSSRYLVKRTGEKVFLECVQDMDHENMFWYRQDPGLGLRLIYFSYDVKMKEKGDIPEGYSVSREKKERFSLILESASTNQTSMYLCASSLPTQPPGNTIYFGEGSWLTVV.

The rearrangement uses TRBV24-1 and TRBJ2-2, with TRBD1 matching 7 bases. The CDR3 sequence is 13 residues long. CDR1 is KGHDR and CDR2 is SFDVKD in the germline V gene. The V segment lost 8 bases and the J segment 6 bases; nucleotides outside the gene matches: 5. The CDR3 DNA reads TGTGCCACCAATACAGGGGTAGCCGGGGAGCTGTTTTTT. Protein product: CATNTGVAGELFF.

V and J are TRBV15 and TRBJ2-2, with TRBD1 matching 8 bases. With V trimmed by 5 bases and J by 6 bases, 5 bases remained unmatched. The CDR3 has 14 residues. Germline CDR1 reads LNHNV; CDR2 reads YYDKDF (reference sequence). Here the CDR3 DNA reads TGTGCCACCAGCGGTGACAGGGGATCCGGGGAGCTGTTTTTT. Protein product: CATSGDRGSGELFF.

There are a few counts of this clone. This sequence joins TRBV2 and TRBJ1-1; D not resolved. This CDR3 region has 14 residues. Germline assignment: CDR1 SNHLY and CDR2 FYNNEI. The germline V and J ends were trimmed by 7 bases and 1 base, with 13 bases remaining between them. CDR3 in amino acids: CASTLTEKNTEAFF. CDR3 DNA: TGTGCCAGCACTTTAACTGAGAAGAACACTGAAGCTTTCTTT.

This sequence joins TRBV19 and TRBJ1-2; D gene uncertain. The germline gives CDR1 LNHDA, CDR2 SQIVND (reference sequence). The CDR3 runs 11 residues. V lost 8 bases and J lost 7, with 11 bases in between. CDR3 DNA: TGTGCCAGTGCTCGGCGGGGTGGCTACACCTTC. It specifies CASARRGGYTF.

In its sample, this clone was seen a few times. The rearrangement joins TRBV5-4 to TRBJ1-2; D is unclear. V lost 3 bases to trimming and J lost 5 bases, with 20 bases between them. Germline V gene data show CDR1 as SGHNT and CDR2 as YYREEE (reference sequence). The CDR3 has 16 residues. The CDR3 bases are TGTGCCAGCAGCTCACCAGACACGGGGAGGCCATATGGCTACACCTTC. It is translated as CASSSPDTGRPYGYTF.

The chain combines TRBV29-1 with TRBJ1-3; D not certain. The germline V gene has CDR1 SQVTM and CDR2 ANQGSEA. This CDR3 is built from 12 residues. CDR3 DNA sequence: TGCAGTACCCGAACGGCCGGAAACACCATATATTTT. This translates into CSTRTAGNTIYF.

The chain joins TRBV20-1 to TRBJ1-2, with D hard to call. Germline V CDR1 and CDR2: DFQATT, SNEGSKA (reference sequence). V dropped 1 base and J dropped 7 bases, with 7 bases sitting between them. The CDR3 length is 11 residues. CDR3 DNA sequence: TGCAGTGCTAGAGCATCAGGTGGCTACACCTTC. Translated: CSARASGGYTF.

Remarks on this clone: This sample includes further DNA sequences coding for the same CDR3. The rearrangement joins TRBV6-5 to TRBJ1-1; TRBD1 is a possible D gene (5 bases). Germline V gives CDR1 MNHEY, CDR2 SVGAGI. The CDR3 spans 13 residues. V lost 6 bases to trimming and J lost 2 bases, with 10 bases between them. Here the CDR3 DNA reads TGTGCCAGCAGCCGGAGGGGAAACACTGAAGCTTTCTTT. Protein product: CASSRRGNTEAFF.